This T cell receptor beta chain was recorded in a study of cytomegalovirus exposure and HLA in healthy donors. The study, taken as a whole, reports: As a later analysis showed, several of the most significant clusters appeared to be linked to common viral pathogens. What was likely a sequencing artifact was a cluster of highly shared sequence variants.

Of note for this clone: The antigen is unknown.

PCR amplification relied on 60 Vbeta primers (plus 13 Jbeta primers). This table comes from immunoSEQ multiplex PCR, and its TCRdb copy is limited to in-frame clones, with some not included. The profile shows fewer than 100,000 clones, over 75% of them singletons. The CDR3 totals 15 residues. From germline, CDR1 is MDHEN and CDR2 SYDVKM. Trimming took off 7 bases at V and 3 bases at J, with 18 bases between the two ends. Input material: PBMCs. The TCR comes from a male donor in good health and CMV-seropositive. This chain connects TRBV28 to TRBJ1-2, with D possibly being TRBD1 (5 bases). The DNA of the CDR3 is TGTGCCAGCATCCCGGTGGGTGAGACAGACTATGGCTACACCTTC. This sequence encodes CASIPVGETDYGYTF.